This is a list of T cell receptor beta chains from one sample in a study of T cell repertoires in cytomegalovirus infection. Antigens of these TCRs are unknown. TCRdb re-derived calls from the reads in MiXCR, one entry per CDR3 protein. The sample has 70,000 to 85,000 distinct CDR3 sequences, about 37% seen once. This material consisted of CD8+ T cells from cultured PBMCs, taken from culture after CMV antigen stimulation. The origin of the receptors is a human donor in good health (CMV status not recorded). Some clones in this sample may be carry-over from other donors' samples. CDR3s include the opening cysteine and the closing phenylalanine or tryptophan. Each record gives: D gene, J gene, clone size, V gene, CDR3 protein, CDR3 DNA. The D gene is left open where the match is weak. Rows may omit the clone size; those that give it use once, few, many or a size class.

>.|TRBJ2-1|.|TRBV3-1
CASSQDLGGPRYEQFF
TGTGCCAGCAGCCAAGATTTGGGGGGGCCAAGATATGAGCAGTTCTTC
>.|TRBJ1-6|many|TRBV11-2
CASSLLVGGGPDSPLHF
TGTGCCAGCAGCTTACTGGTGGGGGGTGGACCCGATTCACCCCTCCACTTT
>TRBD1|TRBJ1-1|.|TRBV6-5
CASSYSTGGVNTEAFF
TGTGCCAGCAGTTACAGCACAGGGGGGGTGAACACTGAAGCTTTCTTT
>.|TRBJ2-1|.|TRBV6-2/TRBV6-3
CASSYKEYNEQFF
TGTGCCAGCAGTTACAAGGAATACAATGAGCAGTTCTTC
>.|TRBJ1-1|few|TRBV6-5
CASSYVITGNTEAFF
TGTGCCAGCAGTTACGTTATCACCGGGAACACTGAAGCTTTCTTT
>.|TRBJ2-3|.|TRBV6-1
CASSESRSATQYF
TGTGCCAGCAGTGAATCACGGAGTGCTACGCAGTATTTT
>.|TRBJ2-7|.|TRBV7-6
CASSSLYEQYF
TGTGCCAGCAGCTCCCTCTACGAGCAGTACTTC
>.|TRBJ2-1|.|TRBV3-1
CASSHTSLDGGREYNEQFF
TGTGCCAGCAGCCACACAAGCCTCGACGGAGGAAGGGAGTACAATGAGCAGTTCTTC
>.|TRBJ2-1|.|TRBV6-1
CASSRDQLNEQFF
TGTGCCAGCAGCAGGGACCAGCTCAATGAGCAGTTCTTC
>.|TRBJ1-2|.|TRBV5-6
CASSAATGYLEGYTF
TGTGCCAGCAGCGCGGCAACAGGGTATTTAGAAGGCTACACCTTC
>.|TRBJ2-7|.|TRBV27
CASSSHSYEQYF
TGTGCCAGCAGTTCCCACTCCTACGAGCAGTACTTC
>.|TRBJ1-3|once|TRBV10-3
CAITPGLSNTIYF
TGTGCCATCACACCGGGTTTGAGCAACACCATATATTTT
>.|TRBJ1-6|many|TRBV20-1
CSARDWVEASPLHF
TGCAGTGCTAGAGATTGGGTGGAGGCCTCACCCCTCCACTTT
>TRBD1|TRBJ2-7|.|TRBV10-3
CAISELGQEQHYEQYF
TGTGCCATCAGTGAGCTTGGACAGGAGCAGCACTACGAGCAGTACTTC
>TRBD1|TRBJ1-5|.|TRBV12-3/TRBV12-4
CASSPRGEGAVKPQHF
TGTGCCAGCAGTCCCCGGGGGGAGGGGGCAGTGAAGCCCCAGCATTTT
>.|TRBJ1-1|.|TRBV5-1
CASSLALDGNTEAFF
TGCGCCAGCAGCTTGGCCCTTGACGGTAACACTGAAGCTTTCTTT
>.|TRBJ1-1|once|TRBV19
CASSALDTEAFF
TGTGCCAGTAGTGCTTTGGACACTGAAGCTTTCTTT
>TRBD2|TRBJ2-3|few|TRBV9
CASSVAEGWDYTDTQYF
TGTGCCAGCAGCGTAGCTGAGGGGTGGGACTACACAGATACGCAGTATTTT
>.|TRBJ1-6|few|TRBV7-6
CASSLADRPANSPLHF
TGTGCCAGCAGCTTAGCTGACAGGCCGGCTAATTCACCCCTCCACTTT
>TRBD2|TRBJ2-7|.|TRBV27
CASSSLGTSGKQPIGEQYF
TGTGCCAGCAGTTCTTTGGGGACTAGCGGGAAACAACCGATCGGCGAGCAGTACTTC
>.|TRBJ1-2|.|TRBV15
CATSRDPGRGVINYGYTF
TGTGCCACCAGCAGAGATCCTGGACGGGGCGTTATCAACTATGGCTACACCTTC
>TRBD2|TRBJ2-5|few|TRBV12-3/TRBV12-4
CASSFTSGGPQETQYF
TGTGCCAGCAGTTTTACTAGCGGGGGGCCACAAGAGACCCAGTACTTC
>TRBD1|TRBJ1-1|.|TRBV2
CASSERNRGRTEAFF
TGTGCCAGCAGTGAAAGGAACAGGGGGCGAACTGAAGCTTTCTTT
>.|TRBJ1-1|.|TRBV6-6
CATDIGGNTEAFF
TGTGCCACCGACATTGGAGGGAACACTGAAGCTTTCTTT
>.|TRBJ2-1|.|TRBV7-9
CASSSPTGLSGPPDLYNEQFF
TGTGCCAGCAGCTCACCAACCGGCCTGTCGGGGCCACCAGACCTTTACAATGAGCAGTTCTTC
>.|TRBJ2-2|.|TRBV5-6
CASSFGNTGELFF
TGTGCCAGCAGCTTTGGGAACACCGGGGAGCTGTTTTTT
>TRBD2|TRBJ2-7|.|TRBV7-8
CASSLGASGSYGQYF
TGTGCCAGCAGCTTAGGGGCTAGCGGATCCTACGGGCAGTACTTC
>TRBD2|TRBJ2-1|.|TRBV19
CATKLAGTYNEQFF
TGTGCCACAAAACTAGCGGGAACATACAATGAGCAGTTCTTC
>TRBD2|TRBJ2-5|.|TRBV28
CASSLTSGASAQYF
TGTGCCAGCAGTTTGACTAGCGGCGCCTCGGCCCAGTACTTC
>.|TRBJ2-1|few|TRBV7-9
CASSPRRGGSSYNEQFF
TGTGCCAGCAGCCCCCGTAGGGGCGGTTCCTCCTACAATGAGCAGTTCTTC
>.|TRBJ1-2|.|TRBV11-2
CASSSDSSNYGYTF
TGTGCCAGCAGCTCGGACAGTTCTAACTATGGCTACACCTTC
>.|TRBJ2-7|many|TRBV4-1
CASSQDQVGLQEGYEQYF
TGCGCCAGCAGCCAAGATCAGGTCGGACTACAGGAGGGCTACGAGCAGTACTTC
>.|TRBJ2-1|.|TRBV19
CASSILEGNEQFF
TGTGCCAGTAGTATCCTTGAGGGAAATGAGCAGTTCTTC
>.|TRBJ2-7|.|TRBV5-6
CASSGGDSGEQYF
TGTGCCAGCAGCGGCGGGGACTCTGGCGAGCAGTACTTC
>.|TRBJ1-1|.|TRBV7-9
CASSRPLGGRAFF
TGTGCCAGCAGCCGGCCCCTCGGGGGACGGGCTTTCTTT
>.|TRBJ1-1|.|TRBV5-1
CASSSGSGNTEAFF
TGCGCCAGCAGCTCGGGATCCGGGAACACTGAAGCTTTCTTT
>.|TRBJ2-7|many|TRBV7-8
CASSLGQGGSEQYF
TGTGCCAGCAGCTTAGGTCAGGGCGGCAGCGAGCAGTACTTC
>TRBD1|TRBJ2-2|.|TRBV7-8
CASSLTGTGVTGELFF
TGTGCCAGCAGCTTGACTGGGACAGGGGTCACCGGGGAGCTGTTTTTT
>TRBD2|TRBJ2-5|few|TRBV4-1
CASSQRASGGAPQETQYF
TGCGCCAGCAGCCAGAGGGCTAGCGGGGGGGCCCCCCAAGAGACCCAGTACTTC
>.|TRBJ1-1|.|TRBV27
CASSLSRGTEAFF
TGTGCCAGCAGTTTATCCAGGGGCACTGAAGCTTTCTTT
>TRBD2|TRBJ2-2|few|TRBV19
CASIGLAGANTGELFF
TGTGCCAGTATTGGACTAGCGGGGGCTAACACCGGGGAGCTGTTTTTT
>TRBD1|TRBJ1-1|.|TRBV7-8
CASSSFTGGTEAFF
TGTGCCAGCAGCTCCTTCACAGGGGGGACTGAAGCTTTCTTT
>TRBD2|TRBJ2-3|few|TRBV12-3/TRBV12-4
CASRKLAGGPGDTQYF
TGTGCCAGCAGAAAACTAGCGGGGGGCCCTGGAGATACGCAGTATTTT
>TRBD2|TRBJ2-7|.|TRBV7-2
CASSLDPTSGGYEQYF
TGTGCCAGCAGCTTAGATCCGACTAGCGGGGGGTACGAGCAGTACTTC
>TRBD2|TRBJ2-1|.|TRBV7-3
CASSSLAGPYNEQFF
TGTGCCAGCAGCTCATTAGCGGGACCCTACAATGAGCAGTTCTTC
>TRBD2|TRBJ2-7|.|TRBV7-9
CASSFSSDLAAAYEQYF
TGTGCCAGCAGCTTCTCGAGTGATCTAGCGGCGGCCTACGAGCAGTACTTC
>TRBD2|TRBJ2-1|.|TRBV20-1
CSAETGGPYNEQFF
TGCAGTGCTGAAACGGGGGGGCCGTACAATGAGCAGTTCTTC
>TRBD2|TRBJ2-2|few|TRBV20-1
CSARVLAGGPTGELFF
TGCAGTGCTAGAGTACTAGCGGGGGGGCCAACCGGGGAGCTGTTTTTT
>TRBD1|TRBJ1-6|few|TRBV9
CASSTGDSSPLHF
TGTGCCTCATCGACAGGGGACAGTTCACCCCTCCACTTT
>.|TRBJ1-5|few|TRBV19
CASSILEGWQPQHF
TGTGCCAGTAGTATTTTGGAGGGTTGGCAGCCCCAGCATTTT
>TRBD2|TRBJ2-1|once|TRBV6-5
CASSYLAGSSYNEQFF
TGTGCCAGCAGTTACCTAGCGGGGAGCTCCTACAATGAGCAGTTCTTC
>.|TRBJ2-7|few|TRBV7-6
CASSPEGKPSYEQYF
TGTGCCAGCAGCCCCGAGGGGAAACCTTCCTACGAGCAGTACTTC
>.|TRBJ1-1|.|TRBV6-5
CASSPILLQGDTEAFF
TGTGCCAGCAGTCCCATCCTCCTACAGGGAGACACTGAAGCTTTCTTT
>TRBD1|TRBJ1-1|.|TRBV27
CASRGRVGNTEAFF
TGTGCCTCCAGGGGGCGGGTGGGGAACACTGAAGCTTTCTTT
>.|TRBJ2-7|.|TRBV10-3
CAISGGLTRLEQYF
TGTGCCATCAGTGGGGGCTTAACACGACTCGAGCAGTACTTC
>.|TRBJ2-7|once|TRBV29-1
CSVATDWEQYF
TGCAGCGTTGCCACCGACTGGGAGCAGTACTTC